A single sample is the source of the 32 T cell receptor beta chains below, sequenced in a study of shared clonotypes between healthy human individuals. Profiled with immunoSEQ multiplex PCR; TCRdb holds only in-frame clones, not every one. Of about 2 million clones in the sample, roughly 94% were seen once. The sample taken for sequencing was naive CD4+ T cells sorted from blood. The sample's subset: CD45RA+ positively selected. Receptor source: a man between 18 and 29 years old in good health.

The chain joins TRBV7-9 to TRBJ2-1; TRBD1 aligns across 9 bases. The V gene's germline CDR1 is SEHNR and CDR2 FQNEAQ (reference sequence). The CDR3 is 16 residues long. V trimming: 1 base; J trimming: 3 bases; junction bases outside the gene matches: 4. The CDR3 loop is CASSLGGQGLYNEQFF. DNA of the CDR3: TGTGCCAGCAGCTTAGGGGGACAGGGTCTCTACAATGAGCAGTTCTTC.

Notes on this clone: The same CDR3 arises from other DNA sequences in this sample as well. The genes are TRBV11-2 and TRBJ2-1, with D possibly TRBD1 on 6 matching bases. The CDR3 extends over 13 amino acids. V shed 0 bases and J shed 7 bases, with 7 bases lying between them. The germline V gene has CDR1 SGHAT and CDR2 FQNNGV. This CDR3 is CASSLDRGNEQFF. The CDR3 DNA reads TGTGCCAGCAGCTTAGATAGGGGGAATGAGCAGTTCTTC. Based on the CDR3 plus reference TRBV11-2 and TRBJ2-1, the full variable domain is EAGVAQSPRYKIIEKRQSVAFWCNPISGHATLYWYQQILGQGPKLLIQFQNNGVVDDSQLPKDRFSAERLKGVDSTLKIQPAKLEDSAVYLCASSLDRGNEQFFGPGTRLTVL.

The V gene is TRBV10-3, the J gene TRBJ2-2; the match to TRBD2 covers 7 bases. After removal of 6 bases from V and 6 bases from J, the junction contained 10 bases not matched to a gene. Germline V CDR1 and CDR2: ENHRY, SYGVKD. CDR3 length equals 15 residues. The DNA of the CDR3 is TGTGCCATCAGCCTTCTAGCGGATGCGGCCGGGGAGCTGTTTTTT. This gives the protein CAISLLADAAGELFF.

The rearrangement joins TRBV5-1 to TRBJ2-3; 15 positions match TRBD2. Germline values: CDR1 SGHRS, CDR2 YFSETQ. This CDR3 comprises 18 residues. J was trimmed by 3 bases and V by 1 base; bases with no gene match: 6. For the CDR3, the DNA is TGCGCCAGCAGCTTGAGGACTAGCGGGAGGGCCAGGACAGATACGCAGTATTTT. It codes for CASSLRTSGRARTDTQYF.

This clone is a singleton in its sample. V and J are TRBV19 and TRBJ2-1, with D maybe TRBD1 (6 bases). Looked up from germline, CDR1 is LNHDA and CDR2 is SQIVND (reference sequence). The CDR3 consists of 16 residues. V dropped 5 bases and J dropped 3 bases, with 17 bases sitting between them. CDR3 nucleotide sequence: TGTGCCAGTAGTCCCAGCACAGGGTTGGGCTACAATGAGCAGTTCTTC. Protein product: CASSPSTGLGYNEQFF.

CDR3 sequence: CAWRRWDYEQYF. CDR3 in DNA: TGTGCCTGGAGACGATGGGACTACGAGCAGTACTTC. The J gene is TRBJ2-7, the V gene TRBV30, with D hard to call. Germline lookup yields CDR1 GTSNPN and CDR2 SVGIG (reference sequence). The ends were cut back, 3 bases at V and 3 bases at J, with 9 bases in the middle. The CDR3 has 12 residues.

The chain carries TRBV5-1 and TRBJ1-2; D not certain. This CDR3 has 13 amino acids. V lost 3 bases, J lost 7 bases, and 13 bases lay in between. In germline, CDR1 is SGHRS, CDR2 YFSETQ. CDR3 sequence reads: CASSSPLWGGYTF. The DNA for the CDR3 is TGCGCCAGCAGCTCACCACTTTGGGGTGGCTACACCTTC.

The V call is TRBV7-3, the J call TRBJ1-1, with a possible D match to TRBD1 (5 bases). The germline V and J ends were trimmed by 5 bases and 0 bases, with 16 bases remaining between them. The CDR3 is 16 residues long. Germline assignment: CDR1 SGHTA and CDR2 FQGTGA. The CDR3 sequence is CASSQSRGILNTEAFF. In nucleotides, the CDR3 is TGTGCCAGCAGCCAGAGTCGGGGGATACTGAACACTGAAGCTTTCTTT.

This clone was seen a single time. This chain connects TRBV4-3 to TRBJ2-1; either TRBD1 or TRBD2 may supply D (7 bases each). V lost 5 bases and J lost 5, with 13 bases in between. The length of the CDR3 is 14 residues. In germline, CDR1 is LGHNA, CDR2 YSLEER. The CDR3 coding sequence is TGCGCCAGCAGCGGTCAGGGGGGGGACAATGAGCAGTTCTTC. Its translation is CASSGQGGDNEQFF.

The CDR3 here is CASSLVRGPRSYEQYF. CDR3 DNA: TGTGCCAGCAGCTTAGTGCGAGGGCCCCGCTCCTACGAGCAGTACTTC. This rearrangement joins TRBV7-8 to TRBJ2-7; D possibly corresponds to TRBD2 (5 bases). This CDR3 region has 16 residues. Trimming stripped 1 base from V and 0 bases from J, with 13 bases between. The V gene's germline CDR1 is SGHVS and CDR2 FQNEAQ.

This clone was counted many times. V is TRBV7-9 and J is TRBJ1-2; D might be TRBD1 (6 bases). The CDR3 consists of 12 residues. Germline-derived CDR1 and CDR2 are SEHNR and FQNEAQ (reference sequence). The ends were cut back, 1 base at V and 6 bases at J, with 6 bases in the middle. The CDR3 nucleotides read TGTGCCAGCAGCTTAGACAGGGATGGCTACACCTTC. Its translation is CASSLDRDGYTF.

CDR3 loop: CASSVDLRGTDTQYF. DNA for the CDR3: TGTGCCAGCAGTGTTGATTTGCGCGGGACAGATACGCAGTATTTT. The chain employs TRBV2 and TRBJ2-3; D is perhaps TRBD2 (5 bases). The CDR3 totals 15 residues. Per the germline V gene, CDR1 is SNHLY and CDR2 is FYNNEI. V was pared by 4 bases and J by 3 bases, with 14 bases between.

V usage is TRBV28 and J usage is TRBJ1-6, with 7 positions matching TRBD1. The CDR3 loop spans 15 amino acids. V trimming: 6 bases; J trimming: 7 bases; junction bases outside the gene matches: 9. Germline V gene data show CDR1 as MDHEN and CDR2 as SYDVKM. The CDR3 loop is CASSPRQGLNSPLHF. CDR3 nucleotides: TGTGCCAGCAGCCCCCGACAGGGATTGAATTCACCCCTCCACTTT.

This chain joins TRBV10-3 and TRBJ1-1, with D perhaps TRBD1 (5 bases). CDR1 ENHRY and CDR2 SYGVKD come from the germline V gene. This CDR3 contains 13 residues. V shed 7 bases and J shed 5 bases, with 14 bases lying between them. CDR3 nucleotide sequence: TGTGCCATCAAAGGGGTTGGGAGGACTGAAGCTTTCTTT. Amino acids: CAIKGVGRTEAFF.

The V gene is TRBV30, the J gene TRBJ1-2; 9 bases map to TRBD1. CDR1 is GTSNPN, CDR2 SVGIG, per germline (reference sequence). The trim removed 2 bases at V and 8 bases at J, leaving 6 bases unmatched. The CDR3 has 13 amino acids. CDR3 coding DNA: TGTGCCTGGAGTAAAGGACAGGGGTTCGGCTACACCTTC. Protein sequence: CAWSKGQGFGYTF.

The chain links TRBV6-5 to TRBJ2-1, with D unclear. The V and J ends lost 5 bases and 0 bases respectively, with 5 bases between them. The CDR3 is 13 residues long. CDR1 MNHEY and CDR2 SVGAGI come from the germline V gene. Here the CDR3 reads CASSGRSYNEQFF. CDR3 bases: TGTGCCAGCAGTGGCCGCTCCTACAATGAGCAGTTCTTC.

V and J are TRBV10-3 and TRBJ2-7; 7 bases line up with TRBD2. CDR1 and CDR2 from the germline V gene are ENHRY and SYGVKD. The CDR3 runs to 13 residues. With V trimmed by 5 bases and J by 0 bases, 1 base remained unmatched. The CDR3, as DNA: TGTGCCATCAGTAGCGGGACCTCCTACGAGCAGTACTTC. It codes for CAISSGTSYEQYF.

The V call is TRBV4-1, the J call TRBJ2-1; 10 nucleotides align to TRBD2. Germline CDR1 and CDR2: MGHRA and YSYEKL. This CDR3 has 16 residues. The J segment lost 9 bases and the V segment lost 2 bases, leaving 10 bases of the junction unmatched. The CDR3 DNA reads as TGCGCCAGCAGCCAACTACCTAGCGGGAGCGGGGGTGAGCAGTTCTTC. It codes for CASSQLPSGSGGEQFF.

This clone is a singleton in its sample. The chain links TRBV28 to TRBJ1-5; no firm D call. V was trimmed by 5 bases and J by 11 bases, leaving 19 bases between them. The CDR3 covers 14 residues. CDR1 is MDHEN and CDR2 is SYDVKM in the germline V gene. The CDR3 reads CASSPTYFLRAQHF. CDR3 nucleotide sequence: TGTGCCAGCAGTCCTACATACTTCCTACGAGCCCAGCATTTT.

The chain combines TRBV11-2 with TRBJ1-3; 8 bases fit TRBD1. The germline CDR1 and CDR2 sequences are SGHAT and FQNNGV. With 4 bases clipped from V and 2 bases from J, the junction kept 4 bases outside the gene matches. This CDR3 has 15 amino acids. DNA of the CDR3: TGTGCCAGCAGCTACTCGACAGGGGCTGGAAACACCATATATTTT. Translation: CASSYSTGAGNTIYF.

CDR3 bases: TGTGCCAGCAGCCGAGGGGAGACGGCAACTAATGAAAAACTGTTTTTT. It yields the protein CASSRGETATNEKLFF. The chain combines TRBV7-9 with TRBJ1-4; TRBD1 is a possible D gene (5 bases). Between the trimmed V and J ends, which lost 5 bases and 0 bases, there was a span of 13 bases. CDR3 length equals 16 residues. The germline CDR1 and CDR2 sequences are SEHNR and FQNEAQ (reference sequence).

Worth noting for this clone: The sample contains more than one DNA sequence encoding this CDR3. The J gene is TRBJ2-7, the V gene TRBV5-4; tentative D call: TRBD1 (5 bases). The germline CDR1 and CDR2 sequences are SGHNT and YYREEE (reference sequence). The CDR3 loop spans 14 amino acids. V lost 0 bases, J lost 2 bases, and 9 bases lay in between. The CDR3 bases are TGTGCCAGCAGCTTGGTTGACAGAGCCTACGAGCAGTACTTC. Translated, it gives CASSLVDRAYEQYF.

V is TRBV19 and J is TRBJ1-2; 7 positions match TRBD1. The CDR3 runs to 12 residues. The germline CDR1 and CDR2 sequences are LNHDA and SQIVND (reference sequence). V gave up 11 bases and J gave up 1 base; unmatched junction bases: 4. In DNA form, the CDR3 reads TGTGCCGGACGGGACAGTAACTATGGCTACACCTTC. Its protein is CAGRDSNYGYTF.

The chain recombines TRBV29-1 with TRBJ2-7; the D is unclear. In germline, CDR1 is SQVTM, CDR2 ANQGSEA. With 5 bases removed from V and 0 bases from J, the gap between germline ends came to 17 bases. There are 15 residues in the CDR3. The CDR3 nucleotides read TGCAGCGTTAAGGCAAAAGGCGGCATCTCCTACGAGCAGTACTTC. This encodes CSVKAKGGISYEQYF.

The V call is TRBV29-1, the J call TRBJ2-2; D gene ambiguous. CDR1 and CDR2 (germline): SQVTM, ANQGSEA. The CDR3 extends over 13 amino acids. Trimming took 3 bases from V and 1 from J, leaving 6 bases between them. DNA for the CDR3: TGCAGCGTTGACTACGGGAACACCGGGGAGCTGTTTTTT. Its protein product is CSVDYGNTGELFF.

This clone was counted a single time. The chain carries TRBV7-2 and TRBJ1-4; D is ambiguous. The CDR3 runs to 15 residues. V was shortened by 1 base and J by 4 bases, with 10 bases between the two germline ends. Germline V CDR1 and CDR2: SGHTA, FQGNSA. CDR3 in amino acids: CASSLESGINEKLFF. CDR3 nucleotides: TGTGCCAGCAGCTTAGAATCGGGAATTAATGAAAAACTGTTTTTT.

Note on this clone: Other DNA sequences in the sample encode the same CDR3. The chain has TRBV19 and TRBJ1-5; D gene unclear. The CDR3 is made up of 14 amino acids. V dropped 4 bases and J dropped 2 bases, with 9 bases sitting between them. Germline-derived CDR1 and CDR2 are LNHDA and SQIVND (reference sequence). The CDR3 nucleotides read TGTGCCAGTAGTAATAGGGAGGGCAATCAGCCCCAGCATTTT. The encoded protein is CASSNREGNQPQHF.

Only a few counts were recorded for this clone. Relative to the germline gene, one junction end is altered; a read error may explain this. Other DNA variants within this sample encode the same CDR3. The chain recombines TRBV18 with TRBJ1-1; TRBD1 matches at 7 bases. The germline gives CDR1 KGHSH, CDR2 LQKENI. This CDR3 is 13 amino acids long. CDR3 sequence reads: CASSQGTDTEAFF. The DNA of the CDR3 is TGCGCCAGCTCCCAAGGGACAGACACTGAAGCTTTCTTT. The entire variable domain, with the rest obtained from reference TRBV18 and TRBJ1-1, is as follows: NAGVMQNPRHLVRRRGQEARLRCSPMKGHSHVYWYRQLPEEGLKFMVYLQKENIIDESGMPKERFSAEFPKEGPSILRIQQVVRGDSAAYFCASSQGTDTEAFFGQGTRLTVV.

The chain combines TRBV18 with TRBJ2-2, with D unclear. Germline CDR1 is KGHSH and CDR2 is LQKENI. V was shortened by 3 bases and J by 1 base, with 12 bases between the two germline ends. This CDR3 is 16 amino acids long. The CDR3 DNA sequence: TGTGCCAGCTCACCGGATGCCACAAGGAACACCGGGGAGCTGTTTTTT. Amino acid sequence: CASSPDATRNTGELFF. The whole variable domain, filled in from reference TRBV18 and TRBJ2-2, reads NAGVMQNPRHLVRRRGQEARLRCSPMKGHSHVYWYRQLPEEGLKFMVYLQKENIIDESGMPKERFSAEFPKEGPSILRIQQVVRGDSAAYFCASSPDATRNTGELFFGEGSRLTVL.

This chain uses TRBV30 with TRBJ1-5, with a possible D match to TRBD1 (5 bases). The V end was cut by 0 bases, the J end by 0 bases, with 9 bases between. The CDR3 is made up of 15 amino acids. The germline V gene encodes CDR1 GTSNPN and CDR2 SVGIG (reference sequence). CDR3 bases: TGTGCCTGGAGTGTAGGCAGGGCTAGCAATCAGCCCCAGCATTTT. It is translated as CAWSVGRASNQPQHF.

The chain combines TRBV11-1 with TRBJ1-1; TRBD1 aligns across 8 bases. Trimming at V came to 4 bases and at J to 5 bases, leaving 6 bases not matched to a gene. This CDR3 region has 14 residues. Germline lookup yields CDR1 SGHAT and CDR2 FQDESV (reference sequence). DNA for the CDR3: TGTGCCAGCAGCTCAGGACAGGGTAAGACTGAAGCTTTCTTT. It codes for CASSSGQGKTEAFF.

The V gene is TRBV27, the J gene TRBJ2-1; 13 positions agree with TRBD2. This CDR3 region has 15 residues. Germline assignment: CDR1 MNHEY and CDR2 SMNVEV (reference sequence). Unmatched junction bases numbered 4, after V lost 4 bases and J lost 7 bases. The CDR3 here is CASSSLAGGGNEQFF. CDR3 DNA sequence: TGTGCCAGCAGTTCACTAGCGGGAGGGGGGAATGAGCAGTTCTTC.